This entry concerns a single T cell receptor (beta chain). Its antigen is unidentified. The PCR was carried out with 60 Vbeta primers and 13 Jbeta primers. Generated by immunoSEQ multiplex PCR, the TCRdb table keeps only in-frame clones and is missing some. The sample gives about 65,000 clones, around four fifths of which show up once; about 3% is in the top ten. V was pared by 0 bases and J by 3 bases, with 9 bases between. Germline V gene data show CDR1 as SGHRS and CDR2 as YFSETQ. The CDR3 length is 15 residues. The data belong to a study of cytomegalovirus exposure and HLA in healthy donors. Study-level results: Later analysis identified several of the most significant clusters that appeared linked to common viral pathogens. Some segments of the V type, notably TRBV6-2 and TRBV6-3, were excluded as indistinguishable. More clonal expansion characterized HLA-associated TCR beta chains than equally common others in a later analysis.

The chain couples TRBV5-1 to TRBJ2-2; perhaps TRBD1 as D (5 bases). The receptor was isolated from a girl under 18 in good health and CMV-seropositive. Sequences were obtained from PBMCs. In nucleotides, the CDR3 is TGCGCCAGCAGCTTGGCCGACAGATACACCGGGGAGCTGTTTTTT. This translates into CASSLADRYTGELFF.